Listed below are T cell receptor beta chains from one sample, sequenced in a study of blood T cell repertoires in COVID-19. TCRdb's copy holds only in-frame clones and misses some; the assay was immunoSEQ multiplex PCR. The data contain 85,000 to 130,000 clones, around 87% of them singletons. Sample: peripheral blood. Receptors originate from a man in his fifties or sixties with acute or convalescent COVID-19. CDR3s include the opening cysteine and the closing phenylalanine or tryptophan. A D gene is named only where the DNA matches it firmly. Clone size appears in some rows only: once, few, many, or a class for an expanded clone.

>TRBV7-2|TRBJ1-1|.|.
CASSSTRGTEAFF
TGTGCCAGCAGCTCGACAAGGGGCACTGAAGCTTTCTTT
>TRBV19|TRBJ1-5|.|.
CASHDWDQPQHF
TGTGCCAGCCACGACTGGGATCAGCCCCAGCATTTT
>TRBV24-1|TRBJ2-5|TRBD2|.
CATSPGLAGGQETQYF
TGTGCCACCAGTCCTGGACTAGCGGGAGGGCAAGAGACCCAGTACTTC
>TRBV6-5|TRBJ2-3|.|.
CASSQTGDTQYF
TGTGCCAGCAGTCAAACTGGAGATACGCAGTATTTT
>TRBV2|TRBJ1-4|TRBD1|.
CASSPGQELRKLFF
TGTGCCAGCAGCCCGGGACAGGAGTTGAGAAAACTGTTTTTT
>TRBV4-1|TRBJ2-3|TRBD1|.
CATVNTPGQGADTQYF
TGCGCCACCGTCAACACCCCGGGACAGGGGGCAGATACGCAGTATTTT
>TRBV12-3/TRBV12-4|TRBJ2-1|.|.
CASSFGGRGFF
TGTGCCAGCAGTTTTGGAGGGAGAGGATTCTTC
>TRBV14|TRBJ1-6|.|once
CASSPYNSPLHF
TGTGCCAGCAGCCCTTATAATTCACCCCTCCACTTT
>TRBV7-8|TRBJ1-4|.|.
CASSLFISVSPGEKLFF
TGTGCCAGCAGCTTATTTATCTCTGTTTCTCCGGGTGAAAAACTGTTTTTT
>TRBV3-1/TRBV3-2|TRBJ2-1|TRBD2|.
CASSYLAGNEFF
TGTGCCAGCAGCTATCTAGCGGGCAATGAGTTCTTC
>TRBV27|TRBJ2-1|TRBD1|.
CASRVGQANEQFF
TGTGCCAGCAGGGTTGGACAGGCCAATGAGCAGTTCTTC
>TRBV19|TRBJ2-1|.|.
CASSQRDEQFF
TGTGCCAGTAGCCAGAGGGATGAGCAGTTCTTC